Following are 32 T cell receptor beta chains from one sample sequenced in a study of PD-L1 blockade in urothelial cancer. Time point defined: peripheral blood 6 weeks after treatment start. This table comes from immunoSEQ multiplex PCR, and its TCRdb copy is limited to in-frame clones, with some not included. The sample contains about 25,000 clones, more than 65% of which appear only once. Here the sequenced sample was PBMCs, taken around atezolizumab (anti-PD-L1) treatment. The receptors shown here come from an older man with urothelial cancer.

The CDR3 spells CASLRTSGVKGNEQFF. CDR3 sequence (DNA): TGTGCCAGCTTAAGGACTAGCGGGGTAAAGGGCAATGAGCAGTTCTTC. V gene TRBV2 combines with J gene TRBJ2-1; 12 bases map to TRBD2. The germline gives CDR1 SNHLY, CDR2 FYNNEI. The V gene end was trimmed by 8 bases and the J gene end by 6 bases; junction bases not matched to a gene: 11. The CDR3 is 16 residues long.

The gene calls are TRBV6-5 and TRBJ1-2; no definite D call. V gave up 4 bases and J gave up 12 bases, with 18 bases separating them. CDR3 length: 13 amino acids. From germline, CDR1 is MNHEY and CDR2 SVGAGI. The CDR3 bases are TGTGCCAGCAGTTCACCCGGAGAAGAAGCTGACACCTTC. This translates into CASSSPGEEADTF.

The V gene is TRBV25-1, the J gene TRBJ1-4; D is unresolved. This CDR3 has 14 residues. From germline, CDR1 is MGHDK and CDR2 SYGVNS. The V end lost 2 bases, the J end lost 4 bases, and 8 bases lay between the germline ends. The CDR3 protein is CASSEGGLNEKLFF. The DNA for the CDR3 is TGTGCCAGCAGTGAAGGCGGACTTAATGAAAAACTGTTTTTT.

The chain couples TRBV5-6 to TRBJ1-2; weak D call: TRBD1 (5 bases). Germline V gene lookup returns CDR1 SGHDT and CDR2 YYEEEE. V gave up 1 base and J gave up 1 base, with 11 bases separating them. This CDR3 is 15 amino acids long. The CDR3 region is CASSLRQPFNYGYTF. For the CDR3, the DNA is TGTGCCAGCAGCTTGCGACAGCCTTTTAACTATGGCTACACCTTC.

The CDR3 loop reads CASSSWGDEQYF. The CDR3 DNA reads as TGCGCCAGCAGCTCCTGGGGGGACGAGCAGTACTTC. The chain couples TRBV5-1 to TRBJ2-7; possible D gene TRBD2, 6 bases. Between the trimmed V and J ends, which lost 3 bases and 5 bases, there was a span of 9 bases. CDR1 SGHRS and CDR2 YFSETQ come from the germline V gene. The CDR3 is 12 amino acids.

This sequence joins TRBV4-3 and TRBJ1-2, with D unresolved. V was trimmed by 0 bases and J by 7 bases, leaving 12 bases between them. In germline, CDR1 is LGHNA, CDR2 YSLEER. This CDR3 spans 14 amino acids. The CDR3, as DNA: TGCGCCAGCAGCCAAGACGCCCAGGAAGGTGGCTACACCTTC. It is translated as CASSQDAQEGGYTF.

This clone was detected a few times. Here the CDR3 DNA reads TGTGCCAGCAGTTTAGGGGGTAGGGAGGGGTTCACTGAAGCTTTCTTT. Translated: CASSLGGREGFTEAFF. This chain joins TRBV28 and TRBJ1-1; D may be TRBD1 (5 bases). Germline V gene data show CDR1 as MDHEN and CDR2 as SYDVKM. V was trimmed by 2 bases and J by 4 bases, leaving 17 bases between them. The CDR3 sequence is 16 residues long.

This chain uses TRBV7-2 with TRBJ2-7, with a weak D call TRBD2 (5 bases). The CDR3 has 14 residues. The V end was cut by 2 bases, the J end by 3 bases, with 11 bases between. Germline V lookup: CDR1 SGHTA, CDR2 FQGNSA. In DNA form, the CDR3 reads TGTGCCAGCAGCTTACTGTCGGGATACTACGAGCAGTACTTC. This codes for CASSLLSGYYEQYF.

This rearrangement joins TRBV5-6 to TRBJ2-3; 8 positions agree with TRBD1. This CDR3 contains 16 residues. Trimming cost V 4 bases and J 1 base; bases outside gene matches: 8. Per the germline V gene, CDR1 is SGHDT and CDR2 is YYEEEE. CDR3 bases: TGTGCCAGCAGCCACCTGGCAGGGGGCGGCACAGATACGCAGTATTTT. Its translation: CASSHLAGGGTDTQYF.

The chain carries TRBV18 and TRBJ1-1; 7 nucleotides agree with TRBD1. Per germline, CDR1 KGHSH and CDR2 LQKENI. V was clipped by 4 bases and J by 1 base; unmatched bases: 3. CDR3 length: 14 residues. The CDR3 spells CASSLRTGNTEAFF. As DNA, the CDR3 is TGTGCCAGCTCACTGAGGACAGGGAACACTGAAGCTTTCTTT.

V is TRBV15 and J is TRBJ1-1; D is unclear. The V and J ends lost 1 base and 4 bases respectively, with 10 bases between them. The CDR3 length is 14 residues. The germline V gene encodes CDR1 LNHNV and CDR2 YYDKDF (reference sequence). CDR3 nucleotides: TGTGCCACCAGCAGAGTCCGGGAGACCACTGAAGCTTTCTTT. Its translation is CATSRVRETTEAFF.

The rearrangement links TRBV28 to TRBJ2-7, with D perhaps matching TRBD1 (7 bases). Per germline, CDR1 MDHEN and CDR2 SYDVKM. Trimming took off 7 bases at V and 2 bases at J, with 18 bases between the two ends. The length of the CDR3 is 15 residues. In nucleotides, the CDR3 is TGTGCCAGCACCTCGGGGCAGGGGGGAACCTACGAGCAGTACTTC. Its translation: CASTSGQGGTYEQYF. Complete variable domain (other parts from reference TRBV28 and TRBJ2-7): DVKVTQSSRYLVKRTGEKVFLECVQDMDHENMFWYRQDPGLGLRLIYFSYDVKMKEKGDIPEGYSVSREKKERFSLILESASTNQTSMYLCASTSGQGGTYEQYFGPGTRLTVT.

This chain joins TRBV5-5 and TRBJ1-2; D might be TRBD1 (5 bases). This CDR3 has 15 amino acids. From germline, CDR1 is SGHKS and CDR2 YYEKEE (reference sequence). Trimming shortened V by 0 bases and J by 2 bases, and 11 bases separated the two germline ends. The CDR3 nucleotides read TGTGCCAGCAGCTTGGAGGGTGCAGGGAACTATGGCTACACCTTC. This translates into CASSLEGAGNYGYTF.

This clone has just a few counts. The chain's CDR3 is CASSYTGVTNEQFF. CDR3 DNA sequence: TGTGCCAGCAGTTATACGGGAGTCACCAATGAGCAGTTCTTC. The chain uses TRBV27 and TRBJ2-1; D perhaps matches TRBD2 (6 bases). V was cut by 4 bases and J by 6 bases, with 13 bases left in between. This CDR3 contains 14 residues. The germline V gene has CDR1 MNHEY and CDR2 SMNVEV (reference sequence).

The chain is built from TRBV11-1 and TRBJ2-3, with D maybe TRBD1 (6 bases). The V end lost 4 bases, the J end lost 4 bases, and 9 bases lay between the germline ends. Per germline, CDR1 SGHAT and CDR2 FQDESV (reference sequence). This CDR3 spans 13 amino acids. This CDR3 reads CASSWTVADTQYF. Here the CDR3 DNA reads TGTGCCAGCAGCTGGACAGTCGCAGATACGCAGTATTTT.

CDR3 sequence: CASSLGQGEGYTF. CDR3 bases: TGTGCCAGCAGCTTGGGACAGGGGGAGGGCTACACCTTC. The chain uses TRBV5-4 and TRBJ1-2; 9 bases map to TRBD1. CDR1 and CDR2 from the germline V gene are SGHNT and YYREEE (reference sequence). There are 13 residues in the CDR3. Germline trimming cut 0 bases from V and 8 bases from J; bases unmatched to any gene: 2.

This chain links TRBV6-5 with TRBJ2-7, with a weak D call TRBD2 (5 bases). V dropped 6 bases and J dropped 4 bases, with 19 bases sitting between them. This CDR3 region has 15 residues. Germline CDR1 MNHEY, CDR2 SVGAGI. This CDR3 reads CASREIEDSPYEQYF. DNA of the CDR3: TGTGCCAGCAGAGAAATCGAGGACTCCCCGTACGAGCAGTACTTC.

The chain joins TRBV9 to TRBJ1-1; possible D gene TRBD1, 5 bases. The CDR3 length is 14 residues. The ends were cut back, 3 bases at V and 2 bases at J, with 11 bases in the middle. The V gene's germline CDR1 is SGDLS and CDR2 YYNGEE. CDR3 nucleotides: TGTGCCAGCAGCGCACGACAGCAAAACACTGAAGCTTTCTTT. Its protein is CASSARQQNTEAFF.

The CDR3 bases are TGTGCCAGCAGCTTACGGACTAGCGGCACAGATACGCAGTATTTT. It encodes CASSLRTSGTDTQYF. The chain carries TRBV5-6 and TRBJ2-3; 9 bases are a match to TRBD2. V was clipped by 2 bases and J by 1 base; unmatched bases: 2. The V gene's germline CDR1 is SGHDT and CDR2 YYEEEE. The CDR3 spans 15 residues.

The chain links TRBV28 to TRBJ2-7; D is possibly TRBD1 (6 bases). Trimming cost V 4 bases and J 4 bases, with 8 bases left between them. The germline V gene encodes CDR1 MDHEN and CDR2 SYDVKM. There are 12 residues in the CDR3. DNA of the CDR3: TGTGCCAGCAGTTCAGGACAGTACGAGCAGTACTTC. This sequence encodes CASSSGQYEQYF.

This chain links TRBV11-3 with TRBJ2-3; 10 positions match TRBD1. Germline CDR1 reads SGHNT; CDR2 reads YENEEA. V shed 0 bases and J 3 bases; nucleotides not matched to a gene: 3. The CDR3 totals 16 residues. The CDR3 DNA is TGTGCCAGCAGCTTAGAGGACAGGGGGTATACAGATACGCAGTATTTT. Protein product: CASSLEDRGYTDTQYF.

V usage is TRBV11-3 and J usage is TRBJ2-1; 8 nucleotides agree with TRBD2. J lost 5 bases, V lost 0 bases, and 9 bases had no gene match. The CDR3 covers 17 residues. CDR1 is SGHNT, CDR2 YENEEA, per germline. The CDR3, as DNA: TGTGCCAGCAGCTTAGAGCTGTGGGGGCGGGGGGACAATGAGCAGTTCTTC. It yields the protein CASSLELWGRGDNEQFF.

The J gene is TRBJ2-7, the V gene TRBV5-6; 9 bases agree with TRBD2. Trimming at V came to 3 bases and at J to 3 bases, leaving 16 bases not matched to a gene. Germline V gene data show CDR1 as SGHDT and CDR2 as YYEEEE. The CDR3 is made up of 18 amino acids. CDR3 DNA: TGTGCCAGCAGCTGGGGGGTAGCGGGAGTTCTCTGGGACTACGAGCAGTACTTC. This sequence encodes CASSWGVAGVLWDYEQYF.

The chain links TRBV28 to TRBJ2-1, with TRBD2 matching over 14 bases. CDR3 length equals 21 residues. The germline V gene has CDR1 MDHEN and CDR2 SYDVKM. V lost 4 bases to trimming and J lost 4 bases; unmatched junction nucleotides: 18. CDR3 bases: TGTGCCAGCAGTTACGGACTAGCGGGGGGCCTCAAAGGGGGATATTACAATGAGCAGTTCTTC. Amino acid sequence: CASSYGLAGGLKGGYYNEQFF.

The chain carries TRBV19 and TRBJ1-1, with a weak D call TRBD1 (5 bases). The CDR3 sequence is 15 residues long. V was shortened by 7 bases and J by 0 bases, with 15 bases between the two germline ends. Germline CDR1 reads LNHDA; CDR2 reads SQIVND (reference sequence). The DNA for the CDR3 is TGTGCCAGTACCTCGGGACTGCTCATGAACACTGAAGCTTTCTTT. It is translated as CASTSGLLMNTEAFF.

The chain couples TRBV5-1 to TRBJ1-2; a weak D match, TRBD1 (6 bases). The CDR3 sequence is 14 residues long. Germline loops: CDR1 SGHRS, CDR2 YFSETQ. Trimming cost V 0 bases and J 4 bases, with 10 bases left between them. The CDR3 nucleotides are TGCGCCAGCAGCTTGGAGGACAGTTCCTATGGCTACACCTTC. Translation gives CASSLEDSSYGYTF.

The chain couples TRBV7-2 to TRBJ1-1; D not resolved. The V gene's germline CDR1 is SGHTA and CDR2 FQGNSA. V was cut by 2 bases and J by 1 base, with 5 bases left in between. The CDR3 covers 13 residues. Written as DNA, the CDR3 is TGTGCCAGCAGCTTAACCGGGAACACTGAAGCTTTCTTT. It codes for CASSLTGNTEAFF.

This clone was seen a few times. The chain links TRBV11-2 to TRBJ2-1; D gene ambiguous. Germline V gives CDR1 SGHAT, CDR2 FQNNGV. This CDR3 has 12 amino acids. Trimming removed 0 bases from V and 8 bases from J, with 5 bases in between. CDR3 in DNA: TGTGCCAGCAGCTTAGACCCCGATGAGCAGTTCTTC. Its protein product is CASSLDPDEQFF.

The rearrangement joins TRBV14 to TRBJ2-7; perhaps TRBD1 as D (6 bases). CDR3 size: 13 residues. Trimming took 6 bases from V and 3 from J, leaving 12 bases between them. Germline values: CDR1 SGHDN, CDR2 FVKESK. Written as DNA, the CDR3 is TGTGCCAGCAGTCCCGACAGGATCTACGAGCAGTACTTC. This encodes CASSPDRIYEQYF.

V is TRBV23-1 and J is TRBJ1-2; TRBD1 matches 7 bases. TRBV23-1 is flagged as an ORF with uncertain function. The V and J ends lost 6 bases and 9 bases, in that order; junction bases with no gene match: 7. The CDR3 consists of 12 residues. The DNA for the CDR3 is TGCGCCAGCAGAGGACAGGCGAGTAGCTACACCTTC. Amino acid sequence: CASRGQASSYTF.

This clone has only one observation. The rearrangement joins TRBV11-2 to TRBJ2-1; TRBD1 agrees at 11 bases. Looked up from germline, CDR1 is SGHAT and CDR2 is FQNNGV. V shed 3 bases and J 3 bases; nucleotides not matched to a gene: 1. The CDR3 is 15 residues long. The CDR3 DNA sequence: TGTGCCAGCAGCTTCGGGACAGGGGGCTACAATGAGCAGTTCTTC. Encoded protein: CASSFGTGGYNEQFF.

CDR3 nucleotide sequence: TGTGCCAGCAGTGAAGTAGGGGGGGGTGAGCAGTTCTTC. This sequence encodes CASSEVGGGEQFF. The genes are TRBV2 and TRBJ2-1, with D possibly TRBD2 on 7 matching bases. Germline loops: CDR1 SNHLY, CDR2 FYNNEI. The CDR3 is 13 amino acids. V dropped 1 base and J dropped 9 bases, with 10 bases sitting between them.